The 24 T cell receptor beta chains in this list originate from one sample, sequenced in a study of early T cells in non-severe SARS-CoV-2 infection. TCRdb used MiXCR to reprocess the 5' RACE reads, holding one entry per CDR3 protein. The sample holds some 80,000 distinct CDR3 sequences, 10% to 15% seen once. This sample comprised whole blood, obtained at baseline. The receptors were gathered from an adult who was a healthcare worker with PCR-confirmed SARS-CoV-2 infection or an uninfected control (not recorded which). The donor label of this sample is uncertain.

This rearrangement joins TRBV28 to TRBJ1-2; 7 positions match TRBD1. Germline assignment: CDR1 MDHEN and CDR2 SYDVKM. There are 14 residues in the CDR3. Trimming at V came to 7 bases and at J to 7 bases, leaving 12 bases not matched to a gene. In nucleotides, the CDR3 is TGTGCCAGCAACTCCTACCGGAGGGGGCTTGGCTACACCTTC. It encodes CASNSYRRGLGYTF.

In its sample, this clonotype was seen many times. J is TRBJ1-1 and V is TRBV24-1; no reliable D call. Germline-derived CDR1 and CDR2 are KGHDR and SFDVKD. The CDR3 contains 13 residues. With 12 bases removed from V and 1 base from J, the gap between germline ends came to 14 bases. The CDR3 bases are TGTGCCCTCCGCTGCCACGGGAACACTGAAGCTTTCTTT. Residues: CALRCHGNTEAFF.

This clonotype was counted a few times. The V call is TRBV7-3, the J call TRBJ2-1; the match to TRBD2 covers 7 bases. This CDR3 comprises 17 residues. Germline-derived CDR1 and CDR2 are SGHTA and FQGTGA. Germline trimming cut 0 bases from V and 0 bases from J; bases unmatched to any gene: 5. The CDR3 coding sequence is TGTGCCAGCAGCTTAACCTTCCGGGGGGACTCCTACAATGAGCAGTTCTTC. Protein sequence: CASSLTFRGDSYNEQFF.

CDR3 DNA sequence: TGTGCCACCAGTGATGTCCGAGCTTCAGGGAATGAGCAGTTCTTC. Protein: CATSDVRASGNEQFF. The chain couples TRBV24-1 to TRBJ2-1, with D tentatively TRBD1 (5 bases). The germline V gene encodes CDR1 KGHDR and CDR2 SFDVKD. This CDR3 is 15 amino acids long. Between the trimmed V and J ends, which lost 3 bases and 7 bases, there was a span of 15 bases.

This clonotype has a handful of counts. The rearrangement uses TRBV11-3 and TRBJ2-7; D gene unclear. V shed 0 bases and J shed 5 bases, with 20 bases lying between them. CDR3 length equals 17 residues. Germline CDR1 reads SGHNT; CDR2 reads YENEEA. The CDR3 protein is CASSLDPFRLRSHEQYF. CDR3 DNA: TGTGCCAGCAGCTTAGATCCCTTCCGGCTGAGGTCCCACGAGCAGTACTTC.

Only a few counts were recorded for this clonotype. The J gene is TRBJ2-2, the V gene TRBV18; D perhaps matches TRBD1 (6 bases). Germline CDR1 KGHSH, CDR2 LQKENI. This CDR3 has 14 residues. The V and J ends lost 11 bases and 1 base respectively, with 14 bases between them. The CDR3: CAVAPGQNTGELFF. CDR3 nucleotides: TGTGCCGTCGCCCCGGGACAGAACACCGGGGAGCTGTTTTTT.

Only a few counts were recorded for this clonotype. The rearrangement uses TRBV4-2 and TRBJ2-3, with 8 bases identical to TRBD2. V trimming: 0 bases; J trimming: 3 bases; junction bases outside the gene matches: 11. The CDR3 loop spans 18 amino acids. The germline gives CDR1 LGHNA, CDR2 YNFKEQ. The CDR3 nucleotides read TGTGCCAGCAGCCAAGAGCCCCCCCAGCGGGAGATAACAGATACGCAGTATTTT. Translated, it gives CASSQEPPQREITDTQYF.

This clonotype was counted at least ten times. This sequence joins TRBV7-3 and TRBJ2-2; unclear D gene. The CDR3 spans 14 residues. CDR1 and CDR2 (germline): SGHTA, FQGTGA. With 5 bases removed from V and 1 base from J, the gap between germline ends came to 8 bases. CDR3 DNA: TGTGCCAGCAGCCCCGGCGGGAACACCGGGGAGCTGTTTTTT. Amino acids: CASSPGGNTGELFF.

This clonotype was detected only a few times. The chain combines TRBV4-1 with TRBJ2-1; 12 bases match TRBD2. In germline, CDR1 is MGHRA, CDR2 YSYEKL. The trim removed 4 bases at V and 5 bases at J, leaving 3 bases unmatched. The CDR3 has 15 amino acids. CDR3 loop: CASSRTSGTDNEQFF. As DNA, the CDR3 is TGCGCCAGCAGCCGGACTAGCGGGACCGACAATGAGCAGTTCTTC.

The chain has TRBV25-1 and TRBJ1-4, with 9 bases aligning to TRBD1. V lost 6 bases and J lost 3; bases outside the gene matches: 5. The germline V gene encodes CDR1 MGHDK and CDR2 SYGVNS. The CDR3 has 15 amino acids. The chain's CDR3 is CASRVGQGSNEKLFF. CDR3 nucleotide sequence: TGTGCCAGCAGGGTCGGACAGGGGTCTAATGAAAAACTGTTTTTT.

The table lists this clonotype with a few counts. CDR3 protein: CASRHFTTDTQYF. As DNA, the CDR3 is TGTGCCAGCAGGCACTTCACCACAGATACGCAGTATTTT. This chain connects TRBV3-1 to TRBJ2-3; D gene uncertain. Trimming cost V 6 bases and J 2 bases, with 9 bases left between them. Per the germline V gene, CDR1 is LGHDT and CDR2 is YNNKEL (reference sequence). The CDR3 runs 13 residues.

The chain uses TRBV5-1 and TRBJ2-3; a weak D match, TRBD2 (7 bases). There are 17 residues in the CDR3. Germline CDR1 SGHRS, CDR2 YFSETQ. V dropped 0 bases and J dropped 6 bases, with 20 bases sitting between them. The CDR3 is CASSLAGGGLTLDTQYF. The CDR3 coding sequence is TGCGCCAGCAGCTTGGCCGGCGGGGGCTTAACTCTGGATACGCAGTATTTT.

This clonotype appeared a few times. The chain couples TRBV4-2 to TRBJ2-5, with D possibly called TRBD1 or TRBD2 (5 bases each). V was shortened by 0 bases and J by 4 bases, with 15 bases between the two germline ends. This CDR3 region has 16 residues. Germline values: CDR1 LGHNA, CDR2 YNFKEQ. The CDR3 DNA reads as TGTGCCAGCAGCCAAGATATCAGGGCGCGGGTAGAGACCCAGTACTTC. It encodes CASSQDIRARVETQYF.

In its sample, this clonotype was seen a few times. The rearrangement links TRBV7-3 to TRBJ1-1; 7 bases line up with TRBD1. Trimming cost V 3 bases and J 5 bases; bases outside gene matches: 6. The CDR3 is made up of 14 amino acids. CDR1 is SGHTA, CDR2 FQGTGA, per germline. CDR3 DNA: TGTGCCAGCAGCTTCACAGGGGAATGGACTGAAGCTTTCTTT. This gives the protein CASSFTGEWTEAFF.

This clonotype occurred a few times. The chain links TRBV7-9 to TRBJ2-1, with D perhaps given as TRBD1 or TRBD2 (6 bases each). V dropped 4 bases and J dropped 8 bases, with 12 bases sitting between them. CDR1 SEHNR and CDR2 FQNEAQ come from the germline V gene (reference sequence). CDR3 length: 13 residues. CDR3 DNA: TGTGCCAGCAGCTGGGGGGCCCCCGATGAGCAGTTCTTC. It codes for CASSWGAPDEQFF.

This chain joins TRBV5-1 and TRBJ2-5, with no clear D. With 3 bases removed from V and 4 bases from J, the gap between germline ends came to 10 bases. This CDR3 has 13 amino acids. Germline V gives CDR1 SGHRS, CDR2 YFSETQ. CDR3 DNA: TGCGCCAGCAGCTACCTCCCAGTAGAGACCCAGTACTTC. It encodes CASSYLPVETQYF.

A few counts support this clonotype. J is TRBJ2-3 and V is TRBV20-1; no firm D call. The V and J ends lost 6 bases and 6 bases respectively, with 7 bases between them. This CDR3 is built from 10 residues. Germline lookup yields CDR1 DFQATT and CDR2 SNEGSKA (reference sequence). For the CDR3, the DNA is TGCAGTGCCGATGAGGATACGCAGTATTTT. The encoded protein is CSADEDTQYF.

This clonotype was counted only a few times. The V call is TRBV10-3, the J call TRBJ2-7, with 7 bases fitting TRBD1. The trim removed 10 bases at V and 0 bases at J, leaving 15 bases unmatched. Germline CDR1 is ENHRY and CDR2 is SYGVKD. This CDR3 spans 16 amino acids. Here the CDR3 DNA reads TGTGCCACCCACGGACGGACAGGCCCTTACTCCTACGAGCAGTACTTC. Protein product: CATHGRTGPYSYEQYF.

The chain recombines TRBV3-1 with TRBJ2-7; D is ambiguous. The CDR3 extends over 13 amino acids. CDR1 and CDR2 from the germline V gene are LGHDT and YNNKEL (reference sequence). With 4 bases removed from V and 0 bases from J, the gap between germline ends came to 7 bases. In DNA form, the CDR3 reads TGTGCCAGCAGCCTTATGAGCTCCTACGAGCAGTACTTC. This translates into CASSLMSSYEQYF.

The table lists this clonotype with a few counts. CDR3 nucleotide sequence: TGTGCCAGCATGGGGGGGACCTACGAGCAGTACTTC. Its protein is CASMGGTYEQYF. The chain has TRBV28 and TRBJ2-7, with 7 bases that match TRBD2. The CDR3 is 12 residues long. CDR1 and CDR2 (germline): MDHEN, SYDVKM. V shed 7 bases and J 2 bases; nucleotides not matched to a gene: 2.

The V gene is TRBV12-3 or TRBV12-4, the J gene TRBJ2-5, with 13 bases matching TRBD2. The CDR3 is 15 amino acids. The V segment lost 5 bases and the J segment 3 bases; nucleotides outside the gene matches: 3. Written as DNA, the CDR3 is TGTGCCAGCAGTGGACTAGCGGGAGTAAAAGAGACCCAGTACTTC. Residues: CASSGLAGVKETQYF.

This clonotype occurred a few times. The J gene is TRBJ2-3, the V gene TRBV19; no reliable D call. The CDR3 totals 15 residues. The germline gives CDR1 LNHDA, CDR2 SQIVND (reference sequence). V lost 3 bases to trimming and J lost 2 bases, with 12 bases between them. CDR3 loop: CASSISGLSTDTQYF. Written as DNA, the CDR3 is TGTGCCAGTAGTATCTCAGGATTGTCCACAGATACGCAGTATTTT.

This clonotype was recorded a few times. This sequence joins TRBV3-1 and TRBJ2-7; 12 bases are a match to TRBD2. J gave up 2 bases and V 7 bases, and 3 bases lay outside the gene matches. Germline CDR1 reads LGHDT; CDR2 reads YNNKEL (reference sequence). This CDR3 region has 14 residues. The CDR3 sequence: CASTRTSGTYEQYF. CDR3 nucleotides: TGTGCCAGCACCCGGACTAGCGGGACCTACGAGCAGTACTTC.

The genes are TRBV20-1 and TRBJ1-1; TRBD1 is a possible D gene (5 bases). The CDR3 contains 14 residues. Germline V gives CDR1 DFQATT, CDR2 SNEGSKA (reference sequence). The germline V and J ends were trimmed by 1 base and 1 base, with 10 bases remaining between them. The chain's CDR3 is CSARAQGGNTEAFF. CDR3 bases: TGCAGTGCTAGAGCCCAGGGCGGGAACACTGAAGCTTTCTTT.